The 8 T cell receptor beta chains below were found in one sample sequenced in a study of blood T cell repertoires in COVID-19. Only in-frame clones appear in the TCRdb table, and some are missing; sequencing was by immunoSEQ multiplex PCR. The table shows 250,000 to 350,000 clones, with roughly 83% occurring only once. The sequenced sample was peripheral blood. Source of these receptors: a human donor with COVID-19, enrolled during active disease. The donor label of this sample is uncertain.

The chain employs TRBV2 and TRBJ2-5, with D possibly being TRBD1 (5 bases). The CDR3 runs 14 residues. Trimming took 4 bases from V and 2 from J, leaving 11 bases between them. CDR1 and CDR2 (germline): SNHLY, FYNNEI. In DNA, the CDR3 is TGTGCCAGCAGTGCTCGGACAAATCAAGAGACCCAGTACTTC. The encoded protein is CASSARTNQETQYF. The complete variable domain, with remaining parts taken from reference TRBV2 and TRBJ2-5, reads EPEVTQTPSHQVTQMGQEVILRCVPISNHLYFYWYRQILGQKVEFLVSFYNNEISEKSEIFDDQFSVERPDGSNFTLKIRSTKLEDSAMYFCASSARTNQETQYFGPGTRLLVL.

The chain is built from TRBV11-3 and TRBJ2-2; a weak D match, TRBD2 (6 bases). Trimming cost V 2 bases and J 3 bases, with 7 bases left between them. Germline assignment: CDR1 SGHNT and CDR2 YENEEA. CDR3 length: 14 amino acids. The CDR3 bases are TGTGCCAGCAGCTTATGGGGGGACACCGGGGAGCTGTTTTTT. Translating gives CASSLWGDTGELFF.

V usage is TRBV7-9 and J usage is TRBJ1-4; D gene unclear. The CDR3 is 15 amino acids. V was trimmed by 5 bases and J by 0 bases, leaving 10 bases between them. CDR1 is SEHNR and CDR2 is FQNEAQ in the germline V gene (reference sequence). The CDR3 is CASSRDKATNEKLFF. The DNA of the CDR3 is TGTGCCAGCAGCCGAGACAAAGCAACTAATGAAAAACTGTTTTTT.

The gene calls are TRBV7-2 and TRBJ2-5; D is perhaps TRBD2 (5 bases). CDR1 and CDR2 from the germline V gene are SGHTA and FQGNSA. Trimming shortened V by 2 bases and J by 1 base, and 8 bases separated the two germline ends. The CDR3 length is 14 residues. The CDR3 reads CASSLRSAQETQYF. CDR3 nucleotides: TGTGCCAGCAGCTTACGTAGCGCCCAAGAGACCCAGTACTTC.

The DNA for the CDR3 is TGTGCCAGCAGTTACTCACGGCTAGCCCACGAGCAGTACTTC. Protein sequence: CASSYSRLAHEQYF. The chain is built from TRBV6-5 and TRBJ2-7, with a weak D call TRBD2 (5 bases). The CDR3 extends over 14 amino acids. The germline gives CDR1 MNHEY, CDR2 SVGAGI. V gave up 0 bases and J gave up 5 bases, with 11 bases separating them.

This chain uses TRBV5-1 with TRBJ2-3, with 13 bases fitting TRBD2. Germline V gene sequence: CDR1 SGHRS, CDR2 YFSETQ. J was trimmed by 5 bases and V by 6 bases; bases with no gene match: 12. This CDR3 has 17 amino acids. DNA of the CDR3: TGCGCCAGCAACCAGGTGGCCGGACTAGCGGGAGTAGATACGCAGTATTTT. Encoded protein: CASNQVAGLAGVDTQYF. Based on the CDR3 plus reference TRBV5-1 and TRBJ2-3, the full variable domain is KAGVTQTPRYLIKTRGQQVTLSCSPISGHRSVSWYQQTPGQGLQFLFEYFSETQRNKGNFPGRFSGRQFSNSRSEMNVSTLELGDSALYLCASNQVAGLAGVDTQYFGPGTRLTVL.

A single count supports this clone. CDR3 nucleotide sequence: TGCGCCAGCAGCTTTAGGACAGGGGAGGGCCCCTATGGCTACACCTTC. It encodes CASSFRTGEGPYGYTF. This sequence joins TRBV5-1 and TRBJ1-2; TRBD1 aligns across 9 bases. Germline-derived CDR1 and CDR2 are SGHRS and YFSETQ. V was clipped by 2 bases and J by 4 bases; unmatched bases: 9. The CDR3 consists of 16 residues.

V gene TRBV30 combines with J gene TRBJ2-2; no firm D call. In germline, CDR1 is GTSNPN, CDR2 SVGIG (reference sequence). The V and J ends lost 0 bases and 5 bases respectively, with 10 bases between them. This CDR3 has 14 amino acids. CDR3 residues: CAWSVGGVTGELFF. The CDR3 coding sequence is TGTGCCTGGAGTGTAGGTGGAGTGACCGGGGAGCTGTTTTTT.